This TCR beta chain emerged from a study of T cell repertoires in cytomegalovirus infection. For the study at large: Both CMV infection and a matching HLA type were indicated by public TCR beta signatures. The study, taken as a whole, reports: It was HLA-C-restricted CMV-specific TCR beta clonotypes that dominated the response ex vivo. CMV carriers having the relevant HLA were flagged by cumulative public TCR beta family frequency.

One entry per CDR3 protein results from TCRdb running MiXCR on the reads. There are 500,000 to 600,000 distinct CDR3 sequences in the sample; 16% occur only once, and 20% to 30% lies in the top ten. This CDR3 is built from 15 residues. Germline lookup yields CDR1 LNHNV and CDR2 YYDKDF (reference sequence). Trimming left V 0 bases short and J 8 bases short, with 13 bases between. In this sample, this clonotype turned up a few times. The antigen is not known. The specimen was CD8+ T cells from PBMCs. The sequence was collected from a human donor in good health (CMV status not recorded). Some clones in this sample may be carry-over from other donors' samples. This sequence joins TRBV15 and TRBJ1-4; maybe TRBD1 (5 bases). The CDR3 sequence: CATSRDRRAGEKLFF. The CDR3 coding sequence is TGTGCCACCAGCAGAGATCGCCGGGCAGGGGAAAAACTGTTTTTT.